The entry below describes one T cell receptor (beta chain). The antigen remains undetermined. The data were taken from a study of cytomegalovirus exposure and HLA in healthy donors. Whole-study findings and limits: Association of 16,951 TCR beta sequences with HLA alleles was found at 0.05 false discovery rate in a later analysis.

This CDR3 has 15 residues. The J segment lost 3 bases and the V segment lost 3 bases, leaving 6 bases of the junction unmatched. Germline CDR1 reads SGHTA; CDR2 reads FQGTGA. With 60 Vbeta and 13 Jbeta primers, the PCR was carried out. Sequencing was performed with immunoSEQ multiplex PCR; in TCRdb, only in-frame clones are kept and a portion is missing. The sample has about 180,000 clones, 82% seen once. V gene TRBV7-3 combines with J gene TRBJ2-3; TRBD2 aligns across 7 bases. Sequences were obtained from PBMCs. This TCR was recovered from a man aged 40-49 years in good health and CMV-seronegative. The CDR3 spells CASSLMGGETDTQYF. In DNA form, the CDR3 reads TGTGCCAGCAGCTTGATGGGAGGGGAAACAGATACGCAGTATTTT.